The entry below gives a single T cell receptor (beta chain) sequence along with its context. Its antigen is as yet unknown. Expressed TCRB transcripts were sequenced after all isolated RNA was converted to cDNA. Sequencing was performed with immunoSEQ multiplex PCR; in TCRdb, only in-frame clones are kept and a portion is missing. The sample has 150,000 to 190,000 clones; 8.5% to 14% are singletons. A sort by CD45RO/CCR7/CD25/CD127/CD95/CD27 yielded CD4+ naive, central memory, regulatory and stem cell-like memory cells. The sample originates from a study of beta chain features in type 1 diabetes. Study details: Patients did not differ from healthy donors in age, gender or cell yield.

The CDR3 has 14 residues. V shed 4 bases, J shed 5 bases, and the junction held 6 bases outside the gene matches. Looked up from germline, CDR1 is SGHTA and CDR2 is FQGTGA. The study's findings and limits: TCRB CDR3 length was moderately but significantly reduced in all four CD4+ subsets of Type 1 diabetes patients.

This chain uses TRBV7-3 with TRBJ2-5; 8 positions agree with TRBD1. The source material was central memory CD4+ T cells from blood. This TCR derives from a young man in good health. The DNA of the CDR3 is TGTGCCAGCAGCTCGACAGGGGACTCGGAGACCCAGTACTTC. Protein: CASSSTGDSETQYF.